This is a list of T cell receptor beta chains from one sample in a study of molecular identifiers for immune sequencing clone quantification. TCRdb re-derived calls from the PCR reads in MiXCR, one entry per CDR3 protein. The repertoire includes approximately 12,000 distinct CDR3 sequences, roughly 15% of them detected once, and around 1.5% sits in the top ten. The sample taken for sequencing was naive CD8+ T cells from blood, with Jurkat cell RNA spiked in. These receptors all come from a human donor in good health. Some libraries in this study had Jurkat cell RNA spiked in. Each CDR3 is given without its conserved first and last residue. The D gene is left open where the match is weak. Expanded clones are given a class, and other clones once, few, many or no size at all.

TRBV29-1	NA	TRBJ2-1	NA	SIEESWNEQF
TRBV5-5	NA	TRBJ1-2	TRBD1	ASSLEGFGQGPYGYT
TRBV27	NA	TRBJ1-1	NA	ASSLRESYTEAF
TRBV5-6	NA	TRBJ2-7	NA	ASSLGSVSYEQY
TRBV7-8	medium-sized	TRBJ1-2	NA	ASSLAGANYGYT
TRBV6-1	many	TRBJ2-3	NA	ASHLDGPFDTQY
TRBV21-1	NA	TRBJ1-1	NA	ASTPKKNTEAF
TRBV18	NA	TRBJ2-7	TRBD1	ASSPNLPGQAYEQY
TRBV4-1	medium-sized	TRBJ2-7	NA	ASSHSGGGSYEQY
TRBV6-5	medium-sized	TRBJ2-7	TRBD2	ASSYGSGRYEQY
TRBV6-1	many	TRBJ2-7	TRBD2	ASSEGLAGEFYEQY
TRBV13	medium-sized	TRBJ2-2	TRBD2	ASKGLAITGELF
TRBV30	once	TRBJ2-7	NA	AWRGSGIYELY
TRBV4-1	many	TRBJ2-3	TRBD2	ASSQGGRVYTDTQY
TRBV27	NA	TRBJ2-3	TRBD2	ASSHLAGGPSTDTQY
TRBV27	medium-sized	TRBJ2-3	TRBD1	ASSLVLWDRVADTQY
TRBV10-3	NA	TRBJ2-7	NA	AIRDPGSIEQY
TRBV29-1	medium-sized	TRBJ2-5	NA	SVEYPGHQRETQY
TRBV27	medium-sized	TRBJ2-7	NA	ASRQGGSLYEQY
TRBV20-1	medium-sized	TRBJ2-1	TRBD2	SARGLADSYNEQF
TRBV6-2/TRBV6-3	medium-sized	TRBJ2-1	NA	ASSYSNGYEQF
TRBV2	medium-sized	TRBJ2-3	NA	ASSESSTDTQY
TRBV28	few	TRBJ2-7	TRBD2	ASRREASGIYEQY
TRBV5-1	many	TRBJ2-1	NA	ASSYERFYNEQF
TRBV7-9	medium-sized	TRBJ1-1	NA	ASSLVQGANTEAF
TRBV4-1	medium-sized	TRBJ2-1	TRBD2	ASSPLADYNEQF
TRBV7-6	many	TRBJ2-2	NA	ASSLWNTGELF
TRBV27	many	TRBJ1-4	NA	ASSLSTLGREKLF
TRBV27	many	TRBJ2-5	NA	ASSLGGGVQETQY
TRBV6-1	NA	TRBJ2-7	TRBD2	ASSPLAGPYEQY
TRBV7-2	large	TRBJ2-7	TRBD2	ASSLGLAGPYEQY
TRBV3-1	many	TRBJ2-1	NA	ASSRPTSSSYNEQF
TRBV10-3	NA	TRBJ2-2	NA	AISVLEGSEAGELF
TRBV11-2	many	TRBJ1-1	NA	ASSLTAGIAF
TRBV6-2/TRBV6-3	medium-sized	TRBJ2-2	NA	ASSYRGSGELF
TRBV29-1	many	TRBJ1-2	NA	SVEDKGINYGYT
TRBV6-2/TRBV6-3	medium-sized	TRBJ2-4	NA	ASSYQRTTGLAKNIQY
TRBV27	few	TRBJ2-7	TRBD2	ASSPGTSGSYEQY
TRBV6-1	few	TRBJ2-2	NA	ASNIAAGELF
TRBV25-1	medium-sized	TRBJ2-5	NA	ASSDSGPAETQY
TRBV4-1	medium-sized	TRBJ2-7	NA	ASSQFQGILAYEQY
TRBV24-1	many	TRBJ2-1	TRBD2	ATSDVRDYNNEQF
TRBV12-5	few	TRBJ2-5	NA	ASVSTEAPQETQY
TRBV7-9	medium-sized	TRBJ2-5	NA	ASSLAPGASGETQY
TRBV19	medium-sized	TRBJ1-5	NA	ASSIEVGGYSNQPQH
TRBV5-4	NA	TRBJ1-1	NA	ASSFFTGTEAF
TRBV29-1	medium-sized	TRBJ1-2	NA	SVEGNTGPYGYT
TRBV7-9	many	TRBJ2-7	TRBD2	ASSNSGSGHEQY
TRBV27	medium-sized	TRBJ2-7	NA	ASSTHPRPYEQY
TRBV4-2	medium-sized	TRBJ2-1	NA	ASTDTNEQF
TRBV5-6	NA	TRBJ2-4	NA	ASSRFKNIQY
TRBV29-1	medium-sized	TRBJ2-2	NA	SVDSGNTGELF
TRBV7-9	medium-sized	TRBJ1-1	NA	ASSFPDKGLAEAF
TRBV5-4	many	TRBJ1-1	NA	AAAKDGSSNTEAF
TRBV27	many	TRBJ1-5	NA	ASSPLGGRYQPQH
TRBV9	many	TRBJ2-3	TRBD2	ASSGLAGEGTDTQY